The T cell receptor beta chain described here comes from a study of shared clonotypes between healthy human individuals. Sequencing was performed with immunoSEQ multiplex PCR; in TCRdb, only in-frame clones are kept and a portion is missing. The sample includes about 2.4 million clones, under 95% of them seen just once. The ends lost 3 bases at V and 3 bases at J; junction bases unmatched: 7. The CDR3 is 16 residues long. Germline lookup yields CDR1 LNHDA and CDR2 SQIVND (reference sequence). Material: naive CD4+ T cells from PBMCs. Described subset: CD45RA+ positively selected. The sequence was collected from a man between 18 and 35 years old in good health. Some clones in this sample may be carry-over from other donors' samples. The chain has TRBV19 and TRBJ1-5; 8 bases line up with TRBD1. In DNA, the CDR3 is TGTGCCAGTAGTATCATGACAGGGGCCCTCAATCAGCCCCAGCATTTT. This gives the protein CASSIMTGALNQPQHF.